Below, 7 T cell receptor beta chains from the same sample are listed, as sequenced in a study of low-dose radiotherapy and immunotherapy resistance in tumors. Priming of first-strand cDNA relied on TRAV- and TRBV-specific primers (covering alpha and beta chains). A constant-region primer paired with the V-primer adapter amplified TCRs over about 19 PCR cycles. Each CDR3 protein is one row after TCRdb ran MiXCR on the reads. Seen here are around 100,000 distinct CDR3 sequences, 20% to 25% observed once, and the top ten hold about 4%. Indicated time point: after trial treatment. Documented treatment: LDRT plus nivolumab, ipilimumab, low-dose cyclophosphamide and aspirin (RACIN trial). This specimen consisted of PBMCs, obtained after low-dose radiotherapy plus immunotherapy. These receptors came from a male donor with prostate cancer.

The V call is TRBV7-8, the J call TRBJ1-1, with D maybe TRBD1 (5 bases). Trimming pared 5 bases from V and 7 bases from J, leaving 14 bases between. This CDR3 has 13 amino acids. Germline CDR1 reads SGHVS; CDR2 reads FQNEAQ. The CDR3 reads CASSGRARGEAFF. The CDR3 DNA follows: TGTGCCAGCAGCGGCAGGGCGAGGGGTGAAGCTTTCTTT.

This clonotype was seen many times. DNA of the CDR3: TGTGCCTGGACCGAGCGTAGGCATCAAGAGACCCAGTACTTC. Its translation is CAWTERRHQETQYF. V is TRBV30 and J is TRBJ2-5, with unresolved D. The CDR3 runs to 14 residues. CDR1 and CDR2 (germline): GTSNPN, SVGIG (reference sequence). Between the trimmed V and J ends, which lost 4 bases and 2 bases, there was a span of 14 bases. Full variable domain (rest looked up from reference TRBV30 and TRBJ2-5): SQTIHQWPATLVQPVGSPLSLECTVEGTSNPNLYWYRQAAGRGLQLLFYSVGIGQISSEVPQNLSASRPQDRQFILSSKKLLLSDSGFYLCAWTERRHQETQYFGPGTRLLVL.

This clonotype was recorded many times. This chain uses TRBV5-6 with TRBJ2-6; no reliable D call. The length of the CDR3 is 13 residues. V gave up 7 bases and J gave up 2 bases, with 7 bases separating them. Per germline, CDR1 SGHDT and CDR2 YYEEEE. In nucleotides, the CDR3 is TGTGCCAGCTACTCCACTGGGGCCAACGTCCTGACTTTC. Translated, it gives CASYSTGANVLTF.

This clonotype showed up just once. CDR3 sequence: CASSGWGPETQYF. For the CDR3, the DNA is TGTGCCAGCAGCGGGTGGGGGCCGGAGACCCAGTACTTC. The chain carries TRBV5-4 and TRBJ2-5, with a tentative D call TRBD1 (6 bases). This CDR3 has 13 residues. V lost 4 bases to trimming and J lost 5 bases, with 12 bases between them. Germline assignment: CDR1 SGHNT and CDR2 YYREEE (reference sequence).

On this clonotype: It is unclear where the CDR3 begins or ends on the DNA, so no DNA is shown, and the CDR3 is as TCRdb lists it. This chain joins TRBV5-5 and TRBJ2-2; the D call TRBD2 from the table was never checked on the DNA. The CDR3 is 20 amino acids long, termini counted. CDR1 and CDR2 (germline): SGHKS, YYEKEE (reference sequence). CDR3: CASSLLSGVGGARTGELFFF.

This clonotype has ten or more counts. This chain connects TRBV21-1 to TRBJ1-2; the DNA was not compared with TRBD1, the D call given in the table. TRBV21-1 represents a pseudogene. This CDR3 contains 15 residues. The CDR3 region is CASSRVVGVGYGYTF. DNA of the CDR3: TGTGCCAGCAGCAGGGTGGTGGGGGTCGGCTATGGCTACACCTTC.

The genes are TRBV11-1 and TRBJ2-5; 8 positions agree with TRBD1. The V gene's germline CDR1 is SGHAT and CDR2 FQDESV (reference sequence). The trim removed 5 bases at V and 5 bases at J, leaving 7 bases unmatched. The length of the CDR3 is 14 residues. The CDR3 loop reads CASSQGRDRETQYF. The CDR3 region has the DNA TGTGCCAGCAGCCAGGGTAGGGACAGGGAGACCCAGTACTTC.